One sample yielded the 8 T cell receptor beta chains listed below, sequenced in a study of cytomegalovirus exposure and HLA in healthy donors. Primers included in the PCR were 60 Vbeta and 13 Jbeta primers. The assay was immunoSEQ multiplex PCR, and TCRdb's table has in-frame clones only and misses some. This table holds approximately 150,000 clones, roughly four fifths found once. The sample taken for sequencing was PBMCs. The receptors here all came from a man aged 30 to 39 in good health and CMV-seropositive.

The rearrangement links TRBV5-8 to TRBJ2-5; 8 positions agree with TRBD1. Losses at the gene ends were 7 bases for V and 6 bases for J; bases not matched to a gene: 17. Germline CDR1 is SGHTS and CDR2 is YDEGEE. The CDR3 runs 16 residues. The CDR3 is CASADRGNVGRKTQYF. The CDR3 nucleotides read TGTGCCAGCGCCGACAGGGGTAATGTAGGTCGGAAGACCCAGTACTTC.

A note on this clone: Distinct nucleotide sequences in the sample also encode this CDR3. The chain recombines TRBV9 with TRBJ1-2; 7 bases fit TRBD1. The CDR3 loop spans 11 amino acids. With V trimmed by 5 bases and J by 6 bases, 1 base remained unmatched. Per the germline V gene, CDR1 is SGDLS and CDR2 is YYNGEE. The CDR3 nucleotides are TGTGCCAGCAGGACAGGGAATGGCTACACCTTC. Translated: CASRTGNGYTF.

V gene TRBV4-1 combines with J gene TRBJ1-3; D unclear. The germline V gene has CDR1 MGHRA and CDR2 YSYEKL. The CDR3 is made up of 17 amino acids. V dropped 3 bases and J dropped 0 bases, with 15 bases sitting between them. DNA of the CDR3: TGCGCCAGCAGCCAGCGAATGCGGATCGACTCTGGAAACACCATATATTTT. This translates into CASSQRMRIDSGNTIYF.

This clone was seen just once. The chain combines TRBV9 with TRBJ1-1; D is unresolved. V lost 2 bases and J lost 1, with 9 bases in between. The CDR3 loop spans 14 amino acids. The germline CDR1 and CDR2 sequences are SGDLS and YYNGEE. CDR3 sequence reads: CASSVDAANTEAFF. Here the CDR3 DNA reads TGTGCCAGCAGCGTCGACGCGGCGAACACTGAAGCTTTCTTT.

This clone was observed once. The chain has TRBV6-1 and TRBJ2-1; the match to TRBD2 covers 9 bases. The CDR3 spans 16 residues. V lost 4 bases, J lost 7 bases, and 11 bases stayed unmatched. Germline V gives CDR1 MNHNS, CDR2 SASEGT. Here the CDR3 DNA reads TGTGCCAGCAGTGCGGGAGGGCTAGCGGGAAGTAATGAGCAGTTCTTC. This translates into CASSAGGLAGSNEQFF.

This clone was observed a single time. At one end, the junction sequence differs from germline, possibly due to a read error. The chain uses TRBV27 and TRBJ2-6, with 7 bases lining up with TRBD1. Germline V gives CDR1 MNHEY, CDR2 SMNVEV (reference sequence). The CDR3 contains 18 residues. Here the CDR3 DNA reads TGTGCCAGCAGTCTATCACGGACAGGACACTCTGGGGCCAACGTCCTGACTTTC. Translation: CASSLSRTGHSGANVLTF.

This clone was detected a few times. The V call is TRBV29-1, the J call TRBJ2-7; D is perhaps TRBD1 (5 bases). Germline CDR1 SQVTM, CDR2 ANQGSEA. This CDR3 is built from 12 residues. V lost 5 bases, J lost 5 bases, and 13 bases lay in between. CDR3 in DNA: TGCAGCGTTCTTAGGGGTAACCACGAGCAGTACTTC. This translates into CSVLRGNHEQYF.

V usage is TRBV19 and J usage is TRBJ1-2; no definite D call. V was pared by 3 bases and J by 1 base, with 9 bases between. This CDR3 has 14 amino acids. The germline CDR1 and CDR2 sequences are LNHDA and SQIVND (reference sequence). The CDR3 is CASSILRVNYGYTF. DNA for the CDR3: TGTGCCAGTAGTATCCTCCGAGTTAACTATGGCTACACCTTC.